The 15 T cell receptor beta chains below come from one sample, sequenced in a study of OX40 agonist ivuxolimab in advanced cancers. Repertoires were generated with immunoSEQ multiplex PCR, while TCRdb's copy carries only in-frame clones and drops some. There are 100,000 or so clones in the sample; roughly 91% occur only once, and around 0.72% lies in the top ten. Sequencing was performed on CD4+ or CD8+ T cells sorted from blood, taken in a trial of the OX40 agonist ivuxolimab. The receptors derive from an adult with an advanced solid tumor such as melanoma, head and neck, liver or kidney cancer.

In the case of this clone: In the same sample, other DNA sequences code for this CDR3. The chain carries TRBV20-1 and TRBJ2-2; D possibly corresponds to TRBD1 (5 bases). This CDR3 has 11 amino acids. CDR1 and CDR2 (germline): DFQATT, SNEGSKA (reference sequence). V shed 3 bases and J shed 6 bases, with 5 bases lying between them. The CDR3 is CSARGPGELFF. The CDR3 coding sequence is TGCAGTGCTAGGGGGCCCGGGGAGCTGTTTTTT.

Points on this clone: The sample contains more than one DNA sequence encoding this CDR3. The rearrangement uses TRBV5-1 and TRBJ2-2, with 8 nucleotides matching TRBD1. V trimming: 4 bases; J trimming: 7 bases; junction bases outside the gene matches: 6. The germline V gene encodes CDR1 SGHRS and CDR2 YFSETQ. The CDR3 is made up of 14 amino acids. The CDR3 region is CASSHGQGDGELFF. CDR3 coding DNA: TGCGCCAGCAGCCACGGACAGGGTGACGGGGAGCTGTTTTTT.

The chain employs TRBV29-1 and TRBJ2-1, with D maybe TRBD2 (6 bases). Trimming cost V 5 bases and J 4 bases, with 12 bases left between them. Germline V gives CDR1 SQVTM, CDR2 ANQGSEA. CDR3 length equals 13 residues. As DNA, the CDR3 is TGCAGCGTTAGGCGGGACCAATACAATGAGCAGTTCTTC. It specifies CSVRRDQYNEQFF.

The genes are TRBV28 and TRBJ2-5; 12 bases are shared with TRBD2. The length of the CDR3 is 20 residues. J lost 2 bases, V lost 10 bases, and 23 bases had no gene match. Germline V gene sequence: CDR1 MDHEN, CDR2 SYDVKM. The CDR3, as DNA: TGTGCCAACAGGCTCAGAGTGACTAGCGGGAGTCGGGACCTTCAAGAGACCCAGTACTTC. This gives the protein CANRLRVTSGSRDLQETQYF.

The chain links TRBV12-5 to TRBJ2-7, with D tentatively TRBD1 (5 bases). Germline V gene data show CDR1 as LGHNT and CDR2 as FRNRAP. V was cut by 10 bases and J by 2 bases, with 21 bases left in between. CDR3 length: 15 residues. The CDR3 DNA sequence: TGTGCTAACAGGTGCCCCTGCAGGACCCCCTACGAGCAGTACTTC. Residues: CANRCPCRTPYEQYF.

This chain connects TRBV28 to TRBJ1-5; the match to TRBD1 covers 8 bases. Germline CDR1 reads MDHEN; CDR2 reads SYDVKM. CDR3 size: 13 residues. The V segment lost 7 bases and the J segment 6 bases; nucleotides outside the gene matches: 5. The CDR3 DNA reads TGTGCCAGCAATCCTGACAGGGGTCAGCCCCAGCATTTT. Translation: CASNPDRGQPQHF.

This chain links TRBV7-9 with TRBJ2-7; TRBD1 matches at 9 bases. CDR1 and CDR2 from the germline V gene are SEHNR and FQNEAQ (reference sequence). This CDR3 has 14 amino acids. With V trimmed by 2 bases and J by 3 bases, 2 bases remained unmatched. CDR3 DNA: TGTGCCAGCAGCTTAACAGGGGGCGTCTACGAGCAGTACTTC. Protein: CASSLTGGVYEQYF.

V and J are TRBV19 and TRBJ1-5, with D perhaps TRBD1 (6 bases). V lost 6 bases to trimming and J lost 0 bases, with 12 bases between them. This CDR3 contains 15 residues. CDR1 is LNHDA and CDR2 is SQIVND in the germline V gene (reference sequence). CDR3 nucleotides: TGTGCCAGTAGCCAACAGGGTCGTAGCAATCAGCCCCAGCATTTT. It is translated as CASSQQGRSNQPQHF. The entire variable domain, with the rest obtained from reference TRBV19 and TRBJ1-5, is as follows: DGGITQSPKYLFRKEGQNVTLSCEQNLNHDAMYWYRQDPGQGLRLIYYSQIVNDFQKGDIAEGYSVSREKKESFPLTVTSAQKNPTAFYLCASSQQGRSNQPQHFGDGTRLSIL.

The rearrangement joins TRBV5-1 to TRBJ1-3; 7 positions match TRBD1. CDR1 and CDR2 (germline): SGHRS, YFSETQ. Trimming took 0 bases from V and 0 from J; bases not matched to a gene: 3. This CDR3 contains 16 residues. For the CDR3, the DNA is TGCGCCAGCAGCTTGGGGGGGACAGACTCTGGAAACACCATATATTTT. Its translation is CASSLGGTDSGNTIYF.

The rearrangement links TRBV19 to TRBJ2-1, with 12 positions matching TRBD2. Germline CDR1 LNHDA, CDR2 SQIVND (reference sequence). This CDR3 comprises 14 residues. Losses at the gene ends were 4 bases for V and 10 bases for J; bases not matched to a gene: 5. CDR3: CASSTSGTSGEQFF. CDR3 DNA: TGTGCCAGTAGTACTTCCGGGACTAGCGGGGAGCAGTTCTTC.

The chain carries TRBV5-8 and TRBJ2-6, with 7 bases lining up with TRBD1. V shed 4 bases and J 0 bases; nucleotides not matched to a gene: 4. Germline CDR1 reads SGHTS; CDR2 reads YDEGEE. The CDR3 spans 16 residues. Here the CDR3 reads CASSRQGTSGANVLTF. For the CDR3, the DNA is TGTGCCAGCAGCAGACAGGGAACCTCTGGGGCCAACGTCCTGACTTTC.

In its sample, this clone was seen once. V and J are TRBV3-1 (or the pseudogene TRBV3-2) and TRBJ2-7; no clear D. CDR3 length equals 9 residues. Looked up from germline, CDR1 is LGHDT and CDR2 is YNNKEL (reference sequence). Trimming removed 11 bases from V and 6 bases from J, with 8 bases in between. CDR3 nucleotides: TGTGCCTCCGGACCCGAGCAGTACTTC. Protein: CASGPEQYF.

V gene TRBV6-1 combines with J gene TRBJ1-2; 8 positions agree with TRBD1. The CDR3 has 15 residues. J gave up 2 bases and V 3 bases, and 5 bases lay outside the gene matches. Germline assignment: CDR1 MNHNS and CDR2 SASEGT. The CDR3, as DNA: TGTGCCAGCAGTGATCCGGGACAGGCGAACTATGGCTACACCTTC. It codes for CASSDPGQANYGYTF.

The V gene is TRBV7-2, the J gene TRBJ2-1; the D is unclear. Trimming removed 1 base from V and 7 bases from J, with 8 bases in between. The CDR3 length is 13 residues. Germline loops: CDR1 SGHTA, CDR2 FQGNSA. CDR3 residues: CASSLVAANEQFF. CDR3 nucleotides: TGTGCCAGCAGCTTAGTGGCAGCGAATGAGCAGTTCTTC.

This chain uses TRBV28 with TRBJ2-1, with 7 bases aligning to TRBD1. Trimming removed 6 bases from V and 7 bases from J; junction bases left unmatched: 6. The CDR3 totals 13 residues. Germline CDR1 and CDR2: MDHEN and SYDVKM. The CDR3 here is CASRSGQLNEQFF. The CDR3 nucleotides are TGTGCCAGCAGATCGGGACAGCTTAATGAGCAGTTCTTC.